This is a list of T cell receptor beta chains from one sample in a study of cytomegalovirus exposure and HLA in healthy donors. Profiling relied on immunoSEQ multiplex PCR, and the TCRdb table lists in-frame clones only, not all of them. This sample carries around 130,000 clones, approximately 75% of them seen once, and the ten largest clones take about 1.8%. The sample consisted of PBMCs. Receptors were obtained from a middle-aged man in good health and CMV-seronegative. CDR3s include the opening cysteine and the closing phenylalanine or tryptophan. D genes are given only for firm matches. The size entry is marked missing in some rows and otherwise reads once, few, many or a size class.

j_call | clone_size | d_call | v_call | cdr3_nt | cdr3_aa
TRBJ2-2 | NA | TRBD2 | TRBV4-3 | TGCGCCAGCAGCCAAGAGGAAGCGGGGGGGCCGTTCGGGGAGCTGTTTTTT | CASSQEEAGGPFGELFF
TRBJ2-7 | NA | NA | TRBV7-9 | TGTGCCAGCAGCTTTGAGGGTAGCCTACGGGAGCAGTACTTC | CASSFEGSLREQYF
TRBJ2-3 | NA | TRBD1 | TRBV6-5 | TGTGCCAGCAGTTATGGGGGGACAGGTTGGAGGGTTACGCAGTATTTT | CASSYGGTGWRVTQYF
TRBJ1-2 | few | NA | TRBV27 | TGTGCCAGCAGTTTGACCGGGTTTAAAGGCGATACTAACTATGGCTACACCTTC | CASSLTGFKGDTNYGYTF
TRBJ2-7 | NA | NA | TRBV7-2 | TGTGCCAGCAGCTTCGCGGGGCGAAGGTCCTACGAGCAGTACTTC | CASSFAGRRSYEQYF
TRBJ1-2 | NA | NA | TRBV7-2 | TGTGCCAGCAGCCCGGACATCTTCTATGGCTACACCTTC | CASSPDIFYGYTF
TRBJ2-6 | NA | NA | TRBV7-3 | TGTGCCAGCAGTCCGAGCTCTGGGGCCAACGGCCTGACTTTC | CASSPSSGANGLTF
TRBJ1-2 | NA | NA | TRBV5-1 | TGCGCCAGCAGCTTGGCCTCAGTCACTACGGAAGGCTACACCTTC | CASSLASVTTEGYTF
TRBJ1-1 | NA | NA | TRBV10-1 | TGCGCCAGCAGTGAAGGTCGACTGGGGAACACTGAAGCTTTCTTT | CASSEGRLGNTEAFF
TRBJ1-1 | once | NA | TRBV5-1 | TGCGCCAGCAGCTTTCGAAAAGACAGCTTGAACACTGAAGCTTTCTTT | CASSFRKDSLNTEAFF
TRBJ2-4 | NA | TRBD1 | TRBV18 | TGTGCCAGCTCACCGGTGAGGGGACAGACCAAAAACAGTCAGTACTTC | CASSPVRGQTKNSQYF
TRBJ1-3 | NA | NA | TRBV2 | TGTGCCAGCGGGACTGATTTTAGCTCTGGAAACACCATATATTTT | CASGTDFSSGNTIYF
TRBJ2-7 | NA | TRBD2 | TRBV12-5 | TGTGCTAGTGGTTTTATGACTAGCGGGAGGACGCACGAGCAGTACTTC | CASGFMTSGRTHEQYF
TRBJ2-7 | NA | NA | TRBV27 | TGTGCCAGCAGTTCCGGACAGTCAGCCTCCTACGAGCAGTACTTC | CASSSGQSASYEQYF
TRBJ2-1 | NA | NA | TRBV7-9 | TGTGCCAGCAGCTCGACAGAGACTTACAATGAGCAGTTCTTC | CASSSTETYNEQFF
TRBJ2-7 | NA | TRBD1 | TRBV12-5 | TGTGCTAGTGGCCCCGACAGGGCCGGCTACGAGCAGTACTTC | CASGPDRAGYEQYF
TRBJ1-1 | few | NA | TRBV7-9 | TGTTCCAGCAGCTTGAGACAGCCTGGAACTGAAGCTTTCTTT | CSSSLRQPGTEAFF
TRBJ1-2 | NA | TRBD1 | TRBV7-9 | TGTTCCAGCAGTCCCGGGACAGGGGAGTTCAACTATGGCTACACCTTC | CSSSPGTGEFNYGYTF
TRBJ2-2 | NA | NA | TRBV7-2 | TGTGCCAGCAGCTCTGGCGGGTACACCGGGGAGCTGTTTTTT | CASSSGGYTGELFF
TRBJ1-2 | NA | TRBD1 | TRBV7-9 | TGTGCCAGCAGCCTATATTCGGGACAGAGCTACACCTTC | CASSLYSGQSYTF
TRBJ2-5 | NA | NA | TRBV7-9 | TGTGCCAGCAGCGATGGCGCACTAGCTCGGGAGCAGTACTTC | CASSDGALAREQYF
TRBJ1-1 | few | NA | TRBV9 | TGTGCCAGCAGCCAATCGGGTACGGGGGGGCGCACTGAAGCTTTCTTT | CASSQSGTGGRTEAFF
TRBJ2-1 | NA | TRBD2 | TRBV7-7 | TGTGCCAGCAGCCCTGGACTAGCGGGGTTTGGTGAGCAGTTCTTC | CASSPGLAGFGEQFF
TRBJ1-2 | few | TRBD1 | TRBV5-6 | TGTGCCAGCAGCGTACGACAGGGGTACACCTTC | CASSVRQGYTF
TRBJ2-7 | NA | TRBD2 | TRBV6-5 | TGTGCCAGCAGTTACTCTCTAGCGGGATCCTACGAGCAGTACTTC | CASSYSLAGSYEQYF
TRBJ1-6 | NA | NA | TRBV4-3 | TGCGCCAGCAGCCAAGATTATCGGGGAAGTAATTCACCCCTCCACTTT | CASSQDYRGSNSPLHF